The 20 T cell receptor beta chains below were found in one sample sequenced in a study of cytomegalovirus exposure and HLA in healthy donors. PCR involved 60 Vbeta and 13 Jbeta primers. The table came from immunoSEQ multiplex PCR; TCRdb's copy has only in-frame clones and leaves some out. The sample shows about 100,000 clones, roughly 80% of them seen only once. The sample taken for sequencing was PBMCs. The receptors originated from a female donor in good health and CMV-seropositive.

The chain joins TRBV11-2 to TRBJ2-7; 9 positions match TRBD1. The CDR3 is made up of 15 amino acids. J was trimmed by 3 bases and V by 1 base; bases with no gene match: 4. The germline V gene encodes CDR1 SGHAT and CDR2 FQNNGV. The CDR3 reads CASSLGRTGVYEQYF. The CDR3, as DNA: TGTGCCAGCAGCTTAGGGAGGACAGGGGTCTACGAGCAGTACTTC. Drawing the rest from reference TRBV11-2 and TRBJ2-7, the complete variable domain is EAGVAQSPRYKIIEKRQSVAFWCNPISGHATLYWYQQILGQGPKLLIQFQNNGVVDDSQLPKDRFSAERLKGVDSTLKIQPAKLEDSAVYLCASSLGRTGVYEQYFGPGTRLTVT.

On this clone: Its ends do not fully match the called genes, so a read error is possible. V and J are TRBV7-7 and TRBJ2-5; TRBD1 might be the D (6 bases). CDR3 length: 13 residues. Germline loops: CDR1 SSHAT, CDR2 FNYEAQ (reference sequence). CDR3 sequence: CASSSLGTLTQYF. CDR3 bases: TGTGCTAGCAGCTCCTTGGGGACATTGACCCAGTACTTC. Full variable domain (rest looked up from reference TRBV7-7 and TRBJ2-5): GAGVSQSPRYKVTKRGQDVTLRCDPISSHATLYWYQQALGQGPEFLTYFNYEAQPDKSGLPSDRFSAERPEGSISTLTIQRTEQRDSAMYRCASSSLGTLTQYFGPGTRLLVL.

This chain links TRBV5-4 with TRBJ2-7; 9 nucleotides align to TRBD2. V trimming: 0 bases; J trimming: 7 bases; junction bases outside the gene matches: 5. In germline, CDR1 is SGHNT, CDR2 YYREEE (reference sequence). The CDR3 length is 14 residues. CDR3 DNA sequence: TGTGCCAGCAGCTTGGAGCGGGAGGTGGGGGAGCAGTACTTC. Translating gives CASSLEREVGEQYF.

Written as DNA, the CDR3 is TGTGCCAGCAGTGCGCGACAGGGGGTAAACACTGAAGCTTTCTTT. Encoded protein: CASSARQGVNTEAFF. The chain carries TRBV6-1 and TRBJ1-1; 9 positions agree with TRBD1. The CDR3 totals 15 residues. J lost 2 bases, V lost 4 bases, and 5 bases had no gene match. CDR1 MNHNS and CDR2 SASEGT come from the germline V gene.

The V call is TRBV7-9, the J call TRBJ1-1; 9 nucleotides line up with TRBD1. Germline CDR1 and CDR2: SEHNR and FQNEAQ (reference sequence). Germline trimming cut 5 bases from V and 1 base from J; bases unmatched to any gene: 2. The CDR3 has 14 residues. This chain's CDR3 is CASSRQGGNTEAFF. The CDR3 bases are TGTGCCAGCAGCCGACAGGGGGGGAACACTGAAGCTTTCTTT.

The CDR3 here is CASSLGSGATNEKLFF. The CDR3 DNA sequence: TGCGCCAGCAGCTTGGGTAGCGGGGCAACTAATGAAAAACTGTTTTTT. The rearrangement uses TRBV5-1 and TRBJ1-4; no definite D call. This CDR3 contains 16 residues. Trimming left V 0 bases short and J 0 bases short, with 9 bases between. Germline V lookup: CDR1 SGHRS, CDR2 YFSETQ.

This sequence joins TRBV7-9 and TRBJ2-5, with TRBD2 matching over 10 bases. The J segment lost 4 bases and the V segment lost 5 bases, leaving 10 bases of the junction unmatched. The V gene's germline CDR1 is SEHNR and CDR2 FQNEAQ (reference sequence). This CDR3 comprises 16 residues. The CDR3 nucleotides read TGTGCCAGCAGCCCGAGGAGCGGGGGGGCGGGAGAGACCCAGTACTTC. It translates to CASSPRSGGAGETQYF.

The rearrangement uses TRBV5-1 and TRBJ1-4; 7 bases align to TRBD1. V lost 4 bases to trimming and J lost 10 bases; unmatched junction nucleotides: 7. The germline gives CDR1 SGHRS, CDR2 YFSETQ. CDR3 length: 13 amino acids. The CDR3 reads CASSTGQSGKLFF. CDR3 nucleotide sequence: TGCGCCAGCAGCACGGGACAGTCGGGAAAACTGTTTTTT.

The CDR3 region is CASSTGGLTEAFF. CDR3 DNA: TGTGCCAGCAGTACGGGAGGGCTCACTGAAGCTTTCTTT. The chain is built from TRBV6-6 and TRBJ1-1; D ambiguous. CDR3 length: 13 amino acids. Trimming pared 5 bases from V and 4 bases from J, leaving 11 bases between. Per the germline V gene, CDR1 is MNHNY and CDR2 is SVGAGI (reference sequence).

The V and J genes are TRBV7-2 and TRBJ2-4, with 7 bases that match TRBD1. The CDR3 runs to 15 residues. The germline CDR1 and CDR2 sequences are SGHTA and FQGNSA. Germline trimming cut 4 bases from V and 4 bases from J; bases unmatched to any gene: 7. The CDR3 is CASSSSTGWKNIQYF. The CDR3 DNA is TGTGCCAGCAGCTCTTCGACAGGGTGGAAAAACATTCAGTACTTC.

This chain connects TRBV4-3 to TRBJ1-3; unclear D gene. V lost 0 bases and J 1 base, leaving 13 bases between the germline ends. Germline CDR1 LGHNA, CDR2 YSLEER. The CDR3 has 17 amino acids. The CDR3 sequence is CASSQDRQVISGNTIYF. CDR3 DNA sequence: TGCGCCAGCAGCCAAGATCGGCAGGTGATTTCTGGAAACACCATATATTTT.

The chain has TRBV2 and TRBJ1-2, with a weak D call TRBD1 (6 bases). This CDR3 contains 16 residues. Trimming stripped 0 bases from V and 5 bases from J, with 16 bases between. CDR1 SNHLY and CDR2 FYNNEI come from the germline V gene. CDR3 sequence: CASSEAMGRGGYGYTF. The CDR3 DNA sequence: TGTGCCAGCAGTGAAGCGATGGGCAGGGGCGGTTATGGCTACACCTTC.

The J gene is TRBJ1-6, the V gene TRBV27; TRBD1 aligns across 8 bases. V was pared by 5 bases and J by 6 bases, with 3 bases of the junction left unmatched. This CDR3 has 14 amino acids. The V gene's germline CDR1 is MNHEY and CDR2 SMNVEV (reference sequence). CDR3 residues: CASSGDRGNSPLHF. In DNA, the CDR3 is TGTGCCAGCAGTGGCGACAGGGGTAATTCACCCCTCCACTTT.

This clone has a handful of counts. The chain uses TRBV4-2 and TRBJ1-2; 10 bases align to TRBD1. Germline V gene sequence: CDR1 LGHNA, CDR2 YNFKEQ. The J segment lost 4 bases and the V segment lost 1 base, leaving 6 bases of the junction unmatched. The CDR3 extends over 16 amino acids. The CDR3 DNA reads as TGTGCCAGCAGCCAAGTTGAGGGGACAGGGGCCTATGGCTACACCTTC. This encodes CASSQVEGTGAYGYTF.

In this sample, this clone turned up a few times. The gene calls are TRBV6-1 and TRBJ2-3; unclear D gene. This CDR3 has 13 amino acids. Germline loops: CDR1 MNHNS, CDR2 SASEGT. The V and J ends lost 4 bases and 4 bases respectively, with 9 bases between them. The CDR3 DNA follows: TGTGCCAGCAGTGTTGGCGGCCCAGATACGCAGTATTTT. It specifies CASSVGGPDTQYF.

This clone was observed once. V gene TRBV27 combines with J gene TRBJ1-2, with a weak D call TRBD1 (5 bases). Per the germline V gene, CDR1 is MNHEY and CDR2 is SMNVEV (reference sequence). There are 15 residues in the CDR3. The V end lost 6 bases, the J end lost 2 bases, and 16 bases lay between the germline ends. CDR3 sequence reads: CASRERGTANYGYTF. CDR3 bases: TGTGCCAGCAGGGAAAGAGGGACTGCCAACTATGGCTACACCTTC.

This clone was picked up a small number of times. The chain joins TRBV6-5 to TRBJ1-2, with 7 bases that match TRBD1. CDR1 MNHEY and CDR2 SVGAGI come from the germline V gene. The CDR3 loop spans 13 amino acids. After removal of 5 bases from V and 4 bases from J, the junction contained 4 bases not matched to a gene. CDR3 bases: TGTGCCAGCAGTCCCCAGGGGGTCTATGGCTACACCTTC. Translated, it gives CASSPQGVYGYTF.

This clone was counted between two and nine times. V usage is TRBV28 and J usage is TRBJ1-4; possible D gene TRBD1, 5 bases. The CDR3 runs 15 residues. Germline V gives CDR1 MDHEN, CDR2 SYDVKM. Trimming left V 3 bases short and J 2 bases short, with 10 bases between. CDR3 region: CASSFGGTTNEKLFF. The CDR3 coding sequence is TGTGCCAGCAGTTTTGGGGGGACCACTAATGAAAAACTGTTTTTT.

The sample holds one count of this clone. The chain links TRBV30 to TRBJ1-1, with D unclear. The V and J ends lost 0 bases and 5 bases respectively, with 10 bases between them. Germline assignment: CDR1 GTSNPN and CDR2 SVGIG (reference sequence). The CDR3 loop spans 13 amino acids. CDR3 amino acids: CAWSVDGKTEAFF. CDR3 sequence (DNA): TGTGCCTGGAGTGTCGACGGGAAAACTGAAGCTTTCTTT.

The chain has TRBV7-2 and TRBJ1-2; TRBD1 aligns across 9 bases. The germline gives CDR1 SGHTA, CDR2 FQGNSA. The V and J ends lost 5 bases and 5 bases, in that order; junction bases with no gene match: 9. This CDR3 comprises 15 residues. The CDR3 loop reads CASSGRTGALYGYTF. In DNA, the CDR3 is TGTGCCAGCAGCGGCCGGACAGGGGCCCTATATGGCTACACCTTC.